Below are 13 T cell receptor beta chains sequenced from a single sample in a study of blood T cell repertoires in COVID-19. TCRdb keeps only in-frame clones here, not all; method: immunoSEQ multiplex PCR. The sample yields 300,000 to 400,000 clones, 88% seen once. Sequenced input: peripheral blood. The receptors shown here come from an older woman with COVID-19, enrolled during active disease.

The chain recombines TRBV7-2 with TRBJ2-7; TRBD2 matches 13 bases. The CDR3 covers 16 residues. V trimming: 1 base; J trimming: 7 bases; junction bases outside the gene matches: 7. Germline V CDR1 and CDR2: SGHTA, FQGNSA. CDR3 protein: CASSLVRLAGGPEQYF. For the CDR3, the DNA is TGTGCCAGCAGCTTAGTACGACTAGCGGGGGGCCCAGAGCAGTACTTC.

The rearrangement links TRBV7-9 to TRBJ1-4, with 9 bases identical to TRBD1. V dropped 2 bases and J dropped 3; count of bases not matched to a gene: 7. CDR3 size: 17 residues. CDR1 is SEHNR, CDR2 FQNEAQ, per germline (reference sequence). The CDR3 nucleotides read TGTGCCAGCAGCTTATTAGAAAGGACAGGGGCTAATGAAAAACTGTTTTTT. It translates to CASSLLERTGANEKLFF.

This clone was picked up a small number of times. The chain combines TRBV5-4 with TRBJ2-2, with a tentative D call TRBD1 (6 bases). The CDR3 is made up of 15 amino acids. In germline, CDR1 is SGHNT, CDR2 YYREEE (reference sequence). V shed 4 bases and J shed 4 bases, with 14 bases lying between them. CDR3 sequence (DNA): TGTGCCAGCAGCCTACAGGGTTGGGGCACCGGGGAGCTGTTTTTT. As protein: CASSLQGWGTGELFF.

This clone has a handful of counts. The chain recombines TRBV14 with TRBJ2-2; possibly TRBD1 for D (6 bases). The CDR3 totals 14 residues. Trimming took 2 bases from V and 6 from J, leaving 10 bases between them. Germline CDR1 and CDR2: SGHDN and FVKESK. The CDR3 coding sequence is TGTGCCAGCAGCCAAATTACAGGGCCCGGGGAGCTGTTTTTT. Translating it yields CASSQITGPGELFF.

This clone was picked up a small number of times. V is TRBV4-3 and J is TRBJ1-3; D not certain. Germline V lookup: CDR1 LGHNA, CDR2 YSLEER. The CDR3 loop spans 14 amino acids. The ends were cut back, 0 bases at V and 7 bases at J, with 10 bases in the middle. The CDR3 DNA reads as TGCGCCAGCAGCCAAGAAGGTTCGGGGAACACCATATATTTT. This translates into CASSQEGSGNTIYF.

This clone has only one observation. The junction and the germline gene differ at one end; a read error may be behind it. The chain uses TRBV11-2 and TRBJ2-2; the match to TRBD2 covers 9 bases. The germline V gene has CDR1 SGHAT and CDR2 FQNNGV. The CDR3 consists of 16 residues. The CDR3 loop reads CPSSLSGGGASGELFF. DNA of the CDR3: TGTCCCAGCAGCCTGTCGGGCGGGGGGGCGAGCGGGGAGCTGTTTTTT.

CDR3: CASSFSGGTYSYNEQFF. The CDR3 DNA is TGTGCCAGCAGTTTTAGCGGGGGGACTTACTCCTACAATGAGCAGTTCTTC. This chain links TRBV28 with TRBJ2-1; TRBD2 aligns across 10 bases. Germline loops: CDR1 MDHEN, CDR2 SYDVKM. The trim removed 3 bases at V and 0 bases at J, leaving 5 bases unmatched. CDR3 length: 17 amino acids.

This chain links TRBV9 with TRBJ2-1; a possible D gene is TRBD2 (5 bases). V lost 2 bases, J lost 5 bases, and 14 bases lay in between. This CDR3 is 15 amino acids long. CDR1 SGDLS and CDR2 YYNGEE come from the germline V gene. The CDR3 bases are TGTGCCAGCAGCGTGACCGGGGAAGGGAACAATGAGCAGTTCTTC. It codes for CASSVTGEGNNEQFF.

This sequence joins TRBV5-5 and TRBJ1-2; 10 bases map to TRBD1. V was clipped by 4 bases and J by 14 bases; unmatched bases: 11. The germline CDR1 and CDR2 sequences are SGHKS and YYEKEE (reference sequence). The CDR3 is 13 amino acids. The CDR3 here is CASSPTGGGLRTF. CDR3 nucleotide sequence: TGTGCCAGCAGCCCGACAGGGGGCGGCCTTAGGACCTTC.

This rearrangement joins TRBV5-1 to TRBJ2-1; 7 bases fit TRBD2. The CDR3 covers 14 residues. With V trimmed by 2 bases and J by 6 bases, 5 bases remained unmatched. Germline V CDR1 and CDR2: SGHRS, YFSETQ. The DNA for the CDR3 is TGCGCCAGCAGCTTTTCCGGGGGGACCAATGAGCAGTTCTTC. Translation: CASSFSGGTNEQFF.

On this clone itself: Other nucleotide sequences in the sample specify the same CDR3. The CDR3 DNA reads TGCGCCAGCAGCTTCGGGGGGAGCTCCTACAATGAGCAGTTCTTC. It encodes CASSFGGSSYNEQFF. The genes are TRBV5-1 and TRBJ2-1; 7 nucleotides align to TRBD2. This CDR3 is 15 amino acids long. CDR1 is SGHRS, CDR2 YFSETQ, per germline. The V gene end was trimmed by 2 bases and the J gene end by 0 bases; junction bases not matched to a gene: 2.

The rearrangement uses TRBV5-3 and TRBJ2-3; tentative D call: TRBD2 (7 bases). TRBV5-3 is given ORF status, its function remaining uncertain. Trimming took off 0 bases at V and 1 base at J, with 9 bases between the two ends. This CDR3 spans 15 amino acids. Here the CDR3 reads CARSLEGGGTDTQYF. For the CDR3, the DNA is TGTGCCAGAAGCTTGGAAGGGGGGGGCACAGATACGCAGTATTTT.

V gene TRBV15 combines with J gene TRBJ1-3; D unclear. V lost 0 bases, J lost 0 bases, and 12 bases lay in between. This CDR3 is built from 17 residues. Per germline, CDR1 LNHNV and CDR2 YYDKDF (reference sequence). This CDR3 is CATSRDPRGSSGNTIYF. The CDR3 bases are TGTGCCACCAGCAGAGATCCCAGAGGGAGCTCTGGAAACACCATATATTTT.